This T cell receptor (beta chain) was documented in a study of blood T cell repertoires in COVID-19. As for the study in general: T cells, B-cell-depleted T cells, or PBMCs supplied cDNA or gDNA.

Libraries were prepared by immunoSEQ multiplex PCR; TCRdb keeps only in-frame clonotypes and omits some of them. The data contain around 100,000 clones, more than 75% of them singletons. This CDR3 is 14 amino acids long. The J segment lost 4 bases and the V segment lost 2 bases, leaving 2 bases of the junction unmatched. Germline CDR1 reads KGHSH; CDR2 reads LQKENI. The V gene is TRBV18, the J gene TRBJ1-5, with TRBD1 matching over 7 bases. What was sequenced was peripheral blood. This TCR came from a woman aged 80 or over with acute or convalescent COVID-19. CDR3 region: CASSPLDRNQPQHF. CDR3 nucleotide sequence: TGTGCCAGCTCACCATTGGACAGGAATCAGCCCCAGCATTTT.